The present TCR beta chain was sequenced within a study of CD8 T cells in Susac syndrome. Study-level points and caveats: The authors acknowledged that their TCR sequencing and HLA analysis involved a relatively small number of individuals.

V lost 3 bases to trimming and J lost 4 bases; unmatched junction nucleotides: 7. The germline V gene has CDR1 KGHDR and CDR2 SFDVKD. The CDR3 is 15 residues long. The RNA input was about 0.5 to 1 ug, and it was reverse transcribed with random hexamers. TCRdb re-called the immunoSEQ multiplex PCR reads through MiXCR, storing one row per CDR3 protein. The sample yields roughly 180,000 distinct CDR3 sequences, approximately 96% seen once. This clonotype came up once. Its matching antigen is unknown. This clonotype was sampled from a human donor in good health. Sequenced input: CD4+ T cells from PBMCs. V is TRBV24-1 and J is TRBJ2-5; 7 bases align to TRBD1. The CDR3 coding sequence is TGTGCCACCAGTGATCCAAGACAGGGTGGAGAGACCCAGTACTTC. Protein: CATSDPRQGGETQYF.